This entry lists 3 T cell receptor beta chains sequenced from one sample in a study of cytomegalovirus exposure and HLA in healthy donors (dated by TCRdb to about 2017). The receptor library was made with the immunoSEQ multiplex PCR assay. A mixture of 60 forward primers for TCR Vbeta segments and 13 reverse primers for TCR Jbeta segments was used in the multiplex PCR. TCRdb holds this immuneACCESS table with in-frame rearrangements only. Some clones are missing; in checked studies, unresolved V genes explain under half, and the rest has no known cause. This sample gives about 130,000 clones in total; approximately 69% of them show up just once. Approximately 6.3% of the sample goes to the ten largest clones. The sequencing sample was made of PBMCs. These receptors all come from a man between 40 and 49 years old in good health and CMV-seropositive.

The chain links TRBV19 to TRBJ2-3; 7 bases map to TRBD1. V was clipped by 9 bases and J by 2 bases; unmatched bases: 14. In germline, CDR1 is LNHDA, CDR2 SQIVND (reference sequence). The CDR3 contains 16 residues. DNA of the CDR3: TGTGCCAGCTCTTCATCCGGGACAGTAACCACAGATACGCAGTATTTT. Translation: CASSSSGTVTTDTQYF. Full variable domain (rest looked up from reference TRBV19 and TRBJ2-3): DGGITQSPKYLFRKEGQNVTLSCEQNLNHDAMYWYRQDPGQGLRLIYYSQIVNDFQKGDIAEGYSVSREKKESFPLTVTSAQKNPTAFYLCASSSSGTVTTDTQYFGPGTRLTVL.

The rearrangement uses TRBV4-1 and TRBJ1-1; 7 bases map to TRBD1. Germline CDR1 MGHRA, CDR2 YSYEKL. The CDR3 consists of 16 residues. V shed 4 bases and J 2 bases; nucleotides not matched to a gene: 10. This chain's CDR3 is CASSRGTASPNTEAFF. The CDR3 DNA is TGCGCCAGCAGCCGAGGGACAGCTTCACCCAACACTGAAGCTTTCTTT.

A few counts support this clone. This chain connects TRBV27 to TRBJ1-1, with a possible D match to TRBD1 (5 bases). The CDR3 runs to 16 residues. From germline, CDR1 is MNHEY and CDR2 SMNVEV (reference sequence). Trimming left V 6 bases short and J 1 base short, with 18 bases between. The CDR3 is CASSASSGRGNTEAFF. For the CDR3, the DNA is TGTGCCAGCAGCGCTTCTTCGGGGAGGGGGAACACTGAAGCTTTCTTT.